This T cell receptor (beta chain) derives from a study of blood T cells in healthy people across ages. Alongside a J-beta primer mix, a sample-barcoded 5' primer served in a second PCR lasting about 7 to 12 cycles. Every sample gave at least 2.5 million paired-end reads containing CDR3. MiXCR, applied by TCRdb to the 5' RACE reads, yields one record per CDR3 protein. The data show about 1.5 million distinct CDR3 sequences, 42% seen once. Donors ranged from about 6 to 95 years old and were healthy Caucasians in Russia. The CDR3 runs 14 residues. The V gene's germline CDR1 is LNHDA and CDR2 SQIVND (reference sequence). The J segment lost 7 bases and the V segment lost 5 bases, leaving 9 bases of the junction unmatched. About this clonotype itself: The antigen remains undetermined.

Study conclusions and caveats: Diversity estimates from one million T cells were considered underestimates. Donors of long life had a larger count of naive CD4+ cells and greater diversity than aged donors.

This receptor was taken from a woman aged 18 to 35 in good health. The V call is TRBV19, the J call TRBJ2-7; 9 nucleotides line up with TRBD2. Sequenced input: blood. The CDR3 nucleotides read TGTGCCAGTAGTGCCGTAGCGGGAGCGCAAGAGCAGTACTTC. Its protein product is CASSAVAGAQEQYF.